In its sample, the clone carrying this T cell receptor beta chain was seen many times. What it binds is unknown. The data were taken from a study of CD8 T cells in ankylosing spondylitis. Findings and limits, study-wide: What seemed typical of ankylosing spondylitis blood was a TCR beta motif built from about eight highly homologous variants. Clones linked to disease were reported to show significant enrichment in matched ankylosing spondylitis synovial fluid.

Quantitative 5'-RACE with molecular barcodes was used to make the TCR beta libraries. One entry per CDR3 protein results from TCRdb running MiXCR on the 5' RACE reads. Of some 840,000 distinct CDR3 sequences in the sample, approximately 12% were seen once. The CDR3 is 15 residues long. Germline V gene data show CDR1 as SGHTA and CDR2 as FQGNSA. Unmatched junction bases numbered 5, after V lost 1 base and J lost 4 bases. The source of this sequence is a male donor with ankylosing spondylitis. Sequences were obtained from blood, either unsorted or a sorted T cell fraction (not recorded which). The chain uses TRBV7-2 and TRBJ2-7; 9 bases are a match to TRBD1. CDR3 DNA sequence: TGTGCCAGCAGCTTAGTTGTGACAGGGGGGTACGAGCAGTACTTC. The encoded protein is CASSLVVTGGYEQYF.